This record looks at one TCR beta chain sequence and its context. This clone appeared a single time. Its antigen specificity is not known. Base-call qualities are not available, and no considerably larger clone is one nucleotide away. The sample is drawn from a study of blood T cell repertoires in COVID-19 (dated by TCRdb to the early 2020s). About the study as a whole: Samples from collaborators originated in the United States, Italy and Spain and spanned both the acute and convalescent phases of COVID-19. Subjects who had been exposed to COVID-19, were actively infected with it, or had recovered from it provided the deeply sampled blood TCRbeta repertoires that made up the dataset. Where available, HLA class I and class II types were taken from metadata supplied by the sample provider and were not determined by assay-based typing. The samples were drawn from two sources: the first 160 participants of the ongoing ImmuneRACE study, and 1,000 to 1,500 subjects contributed by 6 global collaborators. The repertoires were released in a freely available public database intended as a resource for research on the immune response to SARS-CoV-2. The material from the prospective study consisted of cDNA or gDNA derived from T cells, B-cell-depleted T cells, or PBMCs. Sample metadata almost always included a de-identified subject ID, COVID-19 status, age in years and sex. What the authors observed across the whole study: How much clinical and demographic metadata was included differed by source and by participant, and the metadata was provided uncurated.

Trimming costs V 6 bases and J 6 bases, and their ends lie 9 bases apart. CDR1 SEHNR and CDR2 FQNEAQ were looked up in the germline V gene (reference sequence). The CDR3 contains 12 residues, cysteine and phenylalanine counted. The only DNA kept is the CDR3, 36 bases in frame from the first base. Enrolling through a virtual design, the prospective study's participants ranged in age from roughly 18 to 95 years and lived across around 25 United States geographic areas. In the prospective study, cohorts were assigned on the basis of participant-reported clinical history obtained from a screening survey and a study questionnaire. Exposed participants were defined as having been in contact with someone with a PCR-confirmed or clinician-diagnosed COVID-19 case within 2 weeks of study entry. In the prospective study, mobile phlebotomists collected whole blood, serum and a nasopharyngeal or oropharyngeal swab from each participant. Additional blood draws and questionnaires over a 2-month period could optionally be provided by prospective study participants. Blood samples from the prospective study were shipped frozen or at room temperature prior to DNA extraction.

The immunoSEQ Assay, a bias-controlled multiplex PCR, was used to amplify TCRbeta CDR3 regions from genomic DNA. Processing in the source paper ran as follows. The number of nucleated cells in each sample was estimated by amplification of reference gene primers within the assay. Sequence reads were collapsed and filtered to measure the absolute abundance of every unique TCRbeta CDR3 rearrangement. For each sample, productive Simpson clonality was calculated by taking the square root of Simpson's diversity index across productive rearrangements. The immuneACCESS repertoire file appears here via TCRdb, limited to in-frame rearrangements. These files lack a portion of the clones; in checked studies, under half of the deficit traces to unresolved V genes, and the cause of the others is not known. V, J and clone size derive from that table, while D and trimming were established from the DNA sequence. Recorded for this sample are fewer than 250,000 clones; more than 80% of them occurred a single time. The top ten clones comprise around 1% of the sample.

The chain is assembled from TRBV7-9 and TRBJ2-4, with TRBD1 tentatively as D gene (6 bases match). Sample: PBMCs or T cells enriched from blood (not recorded which). The receptor was isolated from a man in his fifties or sixties who had been exposed to COVID-19. The DNA is TGTGCCAGCAGGGGACAAAGAAACATTCAGTACTTC. It translates as CASRGQRNIQYF.